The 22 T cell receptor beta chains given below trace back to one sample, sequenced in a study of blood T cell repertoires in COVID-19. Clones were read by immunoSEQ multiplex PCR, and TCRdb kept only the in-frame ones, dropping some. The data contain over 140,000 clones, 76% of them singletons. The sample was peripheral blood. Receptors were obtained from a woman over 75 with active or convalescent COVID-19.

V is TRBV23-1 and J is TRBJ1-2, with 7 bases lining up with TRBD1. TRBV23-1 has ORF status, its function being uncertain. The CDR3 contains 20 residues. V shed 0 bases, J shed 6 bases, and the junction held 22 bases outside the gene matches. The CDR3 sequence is CASSQSQSRTGFCDDHGYTF. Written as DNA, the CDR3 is TGCGCCAGCAGTCAATCGCAATCTCGGACAGGTTTTTGTGACGATCATGGCTACACCTTC.

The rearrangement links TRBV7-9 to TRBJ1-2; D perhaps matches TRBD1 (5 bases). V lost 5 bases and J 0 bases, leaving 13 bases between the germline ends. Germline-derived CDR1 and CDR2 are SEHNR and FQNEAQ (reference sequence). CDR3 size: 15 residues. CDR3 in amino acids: CASSPRQIANYGYTF. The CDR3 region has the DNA TGTGCCAGCAGCCCCAGACAGATAGCTAACTATGGCTACACCTTC. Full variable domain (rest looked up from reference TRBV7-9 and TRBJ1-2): DTGVSQNPRHKITKRGQNVTFRCDPISEHNRLYWYRQTLGQGPEFLTYFQNEAQLEKSRLLSDRFSAERPKGSFSTLEIQRTEQGDSAMYLCASSPRQIANYGYTFGSGTRLTVV.

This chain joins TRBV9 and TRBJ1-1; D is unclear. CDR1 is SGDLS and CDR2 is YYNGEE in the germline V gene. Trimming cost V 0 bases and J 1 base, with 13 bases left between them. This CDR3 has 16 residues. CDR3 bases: TGTGCCAGCAGCGTAGAGCAGAGGGCGGGGAACACTGAAGCTTTCTTT. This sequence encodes CASSVEQRAGNTEAFF.

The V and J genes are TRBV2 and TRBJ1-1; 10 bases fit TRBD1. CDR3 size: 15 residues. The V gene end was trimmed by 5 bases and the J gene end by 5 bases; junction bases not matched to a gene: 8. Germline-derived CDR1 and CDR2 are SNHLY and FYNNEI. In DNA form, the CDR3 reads TGTGCCAGCAGTAGAGACAGGGGGCAGGGAACTGAAGCTTTCTTT. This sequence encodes CASSRDRGQGTEAFF.

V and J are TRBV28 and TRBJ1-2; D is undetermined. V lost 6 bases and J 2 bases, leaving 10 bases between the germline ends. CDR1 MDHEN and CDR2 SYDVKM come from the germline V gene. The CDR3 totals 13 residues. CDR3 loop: CASSLTENYGYTF. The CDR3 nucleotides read TGTGCCAGCAGCCTTACAGAAAACTATGGCTACACCTTC.

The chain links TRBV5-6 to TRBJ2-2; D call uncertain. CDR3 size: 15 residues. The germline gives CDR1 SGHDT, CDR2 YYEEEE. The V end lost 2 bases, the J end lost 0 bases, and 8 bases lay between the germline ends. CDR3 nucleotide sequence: TGTGCCAGCAGCTTCCCCACTACGAACACCGGGGAGCTGTTTTTT. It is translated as CASSFPTTNTGELFF.

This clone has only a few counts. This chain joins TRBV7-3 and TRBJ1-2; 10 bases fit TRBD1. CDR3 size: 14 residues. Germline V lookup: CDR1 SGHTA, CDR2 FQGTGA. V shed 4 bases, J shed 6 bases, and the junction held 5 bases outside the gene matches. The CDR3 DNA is TGTGCCAGCAGCTCCGACAGGGGGCGCGATGGCTACACCTTC. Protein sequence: CASSSDRGRDGYTF.

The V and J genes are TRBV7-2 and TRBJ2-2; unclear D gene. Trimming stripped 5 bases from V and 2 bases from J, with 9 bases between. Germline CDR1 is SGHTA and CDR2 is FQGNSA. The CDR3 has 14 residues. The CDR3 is CASSPDFNTGELFF. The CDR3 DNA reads TGTGCCAGCAGCCCCGACTTTAACACCGGGGAGCTGTTTTTT.

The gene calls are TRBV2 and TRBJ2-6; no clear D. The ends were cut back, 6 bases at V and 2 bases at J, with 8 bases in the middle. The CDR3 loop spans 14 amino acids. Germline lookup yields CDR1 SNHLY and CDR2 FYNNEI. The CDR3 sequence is CASSETPGANVLTF. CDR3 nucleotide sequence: TGTGCCAGCAGCGAAACTCCTGGGGCCAACGTCCTGACTTTC.

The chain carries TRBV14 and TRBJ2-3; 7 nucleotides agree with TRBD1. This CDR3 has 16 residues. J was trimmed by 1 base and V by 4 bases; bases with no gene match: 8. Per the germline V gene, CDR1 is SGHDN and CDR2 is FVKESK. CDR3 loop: CASSRQGAIRTDTQYF. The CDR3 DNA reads TGTGCCAGCAGCCGACAGGGTGCCATACGCACAGATACGCAGTATTTT. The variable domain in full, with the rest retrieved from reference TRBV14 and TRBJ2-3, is EAGVTQFPSHSVIEKGQTVTLRCDPISGHDNLYWYRRVMGKEIKFLLHFVKESKQDESGMPNNRFLAERTGGTYSTLKVQPAELEDSGVYFCASSRQGAIRTDTQYFGPGTRLTVL.

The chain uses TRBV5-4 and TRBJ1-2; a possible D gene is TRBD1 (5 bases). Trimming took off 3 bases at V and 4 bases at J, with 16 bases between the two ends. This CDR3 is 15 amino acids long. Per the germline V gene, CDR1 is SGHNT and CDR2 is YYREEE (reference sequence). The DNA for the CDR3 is TGTGCCAGCAGCTCCTCTATTGGGGGAGGCTATGGCTACACCTTC. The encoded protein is CASSSSIGGGYGYTF.

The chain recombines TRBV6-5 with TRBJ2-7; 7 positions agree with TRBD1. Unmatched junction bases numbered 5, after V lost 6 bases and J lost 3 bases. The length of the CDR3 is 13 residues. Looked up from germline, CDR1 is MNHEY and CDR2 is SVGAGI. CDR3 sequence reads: CASRRAGGYEQYF. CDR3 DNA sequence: TGTGCCAGCAGGCGAGCAGGGGGCTACGAGCAGTACTTC.

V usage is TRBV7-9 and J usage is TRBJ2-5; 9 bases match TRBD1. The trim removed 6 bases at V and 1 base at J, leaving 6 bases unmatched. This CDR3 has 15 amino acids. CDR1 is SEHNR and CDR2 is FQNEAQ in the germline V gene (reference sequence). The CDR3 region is CASSEGQGLQETQYF. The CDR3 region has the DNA TGTGCCAGCAGTGAGGGACAGGGCCTCCAAGAGACCCAGTACTTC.

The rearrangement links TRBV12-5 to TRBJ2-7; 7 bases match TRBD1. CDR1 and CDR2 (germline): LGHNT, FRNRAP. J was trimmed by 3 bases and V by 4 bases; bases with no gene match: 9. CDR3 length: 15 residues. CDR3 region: CASGSVGQFHYEQYF. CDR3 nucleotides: TGTGCTAGTGGTTCGGTGGGACAGTTCCACTACGAGCAGTACTTC.

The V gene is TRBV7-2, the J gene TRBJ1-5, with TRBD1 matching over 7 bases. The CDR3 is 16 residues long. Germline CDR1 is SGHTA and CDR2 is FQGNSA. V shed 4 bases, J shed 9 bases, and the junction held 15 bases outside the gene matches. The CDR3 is CASSSHAGTAGGPQHF. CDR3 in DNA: TGTGCCAGCAGCTCACACGCCGGGACAGCCGGTGGGCCCCAGCATTTT.

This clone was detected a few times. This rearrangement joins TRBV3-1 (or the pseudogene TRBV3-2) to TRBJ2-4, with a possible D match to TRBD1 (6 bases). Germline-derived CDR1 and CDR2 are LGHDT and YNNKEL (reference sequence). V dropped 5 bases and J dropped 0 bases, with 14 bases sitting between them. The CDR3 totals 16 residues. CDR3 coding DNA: TGTGCCAGCAGCGCGAGAGGGGGACCAGCCAAAAACATTCAGTACTTC. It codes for CASSARGGPAKNIQYF.

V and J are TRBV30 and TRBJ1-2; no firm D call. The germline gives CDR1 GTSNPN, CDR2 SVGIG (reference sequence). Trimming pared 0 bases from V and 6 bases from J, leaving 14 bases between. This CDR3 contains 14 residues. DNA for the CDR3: TGTGCCTGGAGTGTATATCTAGGCTCCCATGGCTACACCTTC. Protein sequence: CAWSVYLGSHGYTF. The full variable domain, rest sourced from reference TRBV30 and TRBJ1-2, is SQTIHQWPATLVQPVGSPLSLECTVEGTSNPNLYWYRQAAGRGLQLLFYSVGIGQISSEVPQNLSASRPQDRQFILSSKKLLLSDSGFYLCAWSVYLGSHGYTFGSGTRLTVV.

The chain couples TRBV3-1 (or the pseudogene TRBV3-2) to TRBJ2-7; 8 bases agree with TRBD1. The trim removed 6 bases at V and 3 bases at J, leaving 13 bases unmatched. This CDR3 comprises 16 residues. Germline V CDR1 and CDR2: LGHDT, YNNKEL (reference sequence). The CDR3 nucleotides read TGTGCCAGCAGTCTTTCTATAGGGGGGACAGGCTACGAGCAGTACTTC. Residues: CASSLSIGGTGYEQYF.

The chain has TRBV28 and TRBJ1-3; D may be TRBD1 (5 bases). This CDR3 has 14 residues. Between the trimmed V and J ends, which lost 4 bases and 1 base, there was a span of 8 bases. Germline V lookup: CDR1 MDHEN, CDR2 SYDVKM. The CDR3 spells CASSSGGSGNTIYF. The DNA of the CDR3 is TGTGCCAGCAGTTCCGGGGGATCTGGAAACACCATATATTTT. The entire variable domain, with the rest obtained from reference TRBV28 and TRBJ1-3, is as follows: DVKVTQSSRYLVKRTGEKVFLECVQDMDHENMFWYRQDPGLGLRLIYFSYDVKMKEKGDIPEGYSVSREKKERFSLILESASTNQTSMYLCASSSGGSGNTIYFGEGSWLTVV.

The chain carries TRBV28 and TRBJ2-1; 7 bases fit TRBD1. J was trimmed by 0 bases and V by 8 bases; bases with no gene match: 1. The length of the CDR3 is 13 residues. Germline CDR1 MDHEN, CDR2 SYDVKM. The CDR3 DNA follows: TGTGCCAGCCGGGACAGCTCCTACAATGAGCAGTTCTTC. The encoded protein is CASRDSSYNEQFF.

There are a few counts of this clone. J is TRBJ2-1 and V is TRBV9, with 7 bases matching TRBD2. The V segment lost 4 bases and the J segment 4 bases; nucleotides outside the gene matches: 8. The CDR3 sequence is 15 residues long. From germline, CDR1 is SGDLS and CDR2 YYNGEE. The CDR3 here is CASSPAPSGYNEQFF. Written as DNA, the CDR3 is TGTGCCAGCAGCCCTGCCCCTAGCGGATACAATGAGCAGTTCTTC.

Written as DNA, the CDR3 is TGTGCCAGCAGCCAAGATCTACTATCCAGTCACACTGAAGCTTTCTTT. Its translation is CASSQDLLSSHTEAFF. V usage is TRBV14 and J usage is TRBJ1-1; no reliable D call. The CDR3 sequence is 16 residues long. V was clipped by 0 bases and J by 3 bases, with 14 bases between them. Germline lookup yields CDR1 SGHDN and CDR2 FVKESK.